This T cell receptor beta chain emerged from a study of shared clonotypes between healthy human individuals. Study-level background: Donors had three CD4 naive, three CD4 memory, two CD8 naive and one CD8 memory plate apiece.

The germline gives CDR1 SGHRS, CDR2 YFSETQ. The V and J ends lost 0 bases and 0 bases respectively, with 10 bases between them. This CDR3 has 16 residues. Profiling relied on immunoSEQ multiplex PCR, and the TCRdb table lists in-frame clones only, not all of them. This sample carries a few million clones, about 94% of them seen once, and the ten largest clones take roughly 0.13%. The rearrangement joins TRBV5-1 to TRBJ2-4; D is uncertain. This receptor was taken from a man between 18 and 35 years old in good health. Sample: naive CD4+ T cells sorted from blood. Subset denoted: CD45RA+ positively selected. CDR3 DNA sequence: TGCGCCAGCAGCTTGGTTGGCACGCTAGCCAAAAACATTCAGTACTTC. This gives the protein CASSLVGTLAKNIQYF.